A selection of T cell receptor beta chains follows, all from one sample in a study of blood T cell repertoires in COVID-19. Some clones are missing from TCRdb's copy, which holds only in-frame ones; the method was immunoSEQ multiplex PCR. Of over 90,000 clones in the sample, roughly 86% were seen once. Sample: peripheral blood. These receptors all stem from a man aged 50 to 59 with active or convalescent COVID-19. Each CDR3 is given with its conserved first and last residue.

v_gene: TRBV6-5; CDR3aa: CASSYSGGGTQETQYF
v_gene: TRBV19; CDR3aa: CASSHRATNEKLFF
v_gene: TRBV6-4; CDR3aa: CASSASGDYSNYGYTF
v_gene: TRBV2; CDR3aa: CASSPRDRPYNEQFF
v_gene: TRBV12-3/TRBV12-4; CDR3aa: CASSLEGNTIYF
v_gene: TRBV6-5; CDR3aa: CASRTSGYNQPQHF
v_gene: TRBV7-6; CDR3aa: CASSFRDRAPDTQYF
v_gene: TRBV18; CDR3aa: CASSPSSVNYGYTF
v_gene: TRBV9; CDR3aa: CASGQLTNTGELFF
v_gene: TRBV7-9; CDR3aa: CASSPRGPGTEAFF
v_gene: TRBV7-2; CDR3aa: CASSLEGLGSYEQYF
v_gene: TRBV28; CDR3aa: CASSPGTGQGSPLHF
v_gene: TRBV6-5; CDR3aa: CASIERASGSYEQYF
v_gene: TRBV13; CDR3aa: CASSPSSYYTDTQYF
v_gene: TRBV7-9; CDR3aa: CASSPLWGGAIGELFF
v_gene: TRBV6-6; CDR3aa: CASSYTTGGDSPLHF
v_gene: TRBV10-2; CDR3aa: CASRAQEGGQFF
v_gene: TRBV6-1; CDR3aa: CASSELAGAGYEQYF
v_gene: TRBV7-2; CDR3aa: CASSLVQGLSSFAEAFF